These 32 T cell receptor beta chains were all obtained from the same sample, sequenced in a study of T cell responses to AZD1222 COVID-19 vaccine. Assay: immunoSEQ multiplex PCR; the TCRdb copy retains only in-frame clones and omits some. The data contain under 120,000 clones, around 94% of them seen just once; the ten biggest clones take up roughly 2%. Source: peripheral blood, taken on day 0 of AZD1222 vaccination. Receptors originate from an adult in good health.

CDR3 amino acids: CASSQDRGAYEQYF. CDR3 bases: TGTGCCAGCAGCCAGGACAGGGGAGCCTACGAGCAGTACTTC. The chain recombines TRBV3-1 (or the pseudogene TRBV3-2) with TRBJ2-7; 9 nucleotides line up with TRBD1. The CDR3 is made up of 14 amino acids. V lost 3 bases, J lost 2 bases, and 2 bases stayed unmatched. CDR1 is LGHDT, CDR2 YNNKEL, per germline (reference sequence).

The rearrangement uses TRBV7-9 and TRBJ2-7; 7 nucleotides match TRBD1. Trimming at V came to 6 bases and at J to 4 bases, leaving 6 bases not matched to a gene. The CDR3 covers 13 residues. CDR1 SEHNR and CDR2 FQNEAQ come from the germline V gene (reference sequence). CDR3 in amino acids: CASSSGTEYEQYF. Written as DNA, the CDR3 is TGTGCCAGCAGTTCCGGGACAGAGTACGAGCAGTACTTC.

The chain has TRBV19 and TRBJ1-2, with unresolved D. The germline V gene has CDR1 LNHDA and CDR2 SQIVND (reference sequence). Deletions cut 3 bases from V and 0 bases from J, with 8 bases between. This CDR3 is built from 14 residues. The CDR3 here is CASSIGTSNYGYTF. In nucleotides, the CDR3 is TGTGCCAGTAGTATTGGAACGTCTAACTATGGCTACACCTTC.

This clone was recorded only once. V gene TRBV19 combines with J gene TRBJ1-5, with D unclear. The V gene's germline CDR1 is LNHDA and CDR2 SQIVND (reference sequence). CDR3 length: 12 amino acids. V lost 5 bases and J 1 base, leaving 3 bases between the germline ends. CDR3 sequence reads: CASSPSNQPQHF. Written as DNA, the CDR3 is TGTGCCAGTAGTCCAAGCAATCAGCCCCAGCATTTT.

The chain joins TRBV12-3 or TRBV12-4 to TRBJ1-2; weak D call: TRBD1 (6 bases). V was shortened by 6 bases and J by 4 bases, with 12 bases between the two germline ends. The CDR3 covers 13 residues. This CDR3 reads CASRGRGVYGYTF. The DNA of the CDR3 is TGTGCCAGCAGAGGAAGGGGGGTCTATGGCTACACCTTC.

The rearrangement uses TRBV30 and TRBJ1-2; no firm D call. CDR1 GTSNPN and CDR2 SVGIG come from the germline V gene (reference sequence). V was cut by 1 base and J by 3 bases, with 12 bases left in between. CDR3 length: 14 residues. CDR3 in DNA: TGTGCCTGGAGTGACGGACTGAACTACTATGGCTACACCTTC. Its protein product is CAWSDGLNYYGYTF.

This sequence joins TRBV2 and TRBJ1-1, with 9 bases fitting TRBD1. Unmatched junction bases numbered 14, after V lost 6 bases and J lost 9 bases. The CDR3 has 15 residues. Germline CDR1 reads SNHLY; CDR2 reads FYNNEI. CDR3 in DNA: TGTGCCAGCAGCCAAGGGGGACAGGGAGTGGGGAAAGCTTTCTTT. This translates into CASSQGGQGVGKAFF.

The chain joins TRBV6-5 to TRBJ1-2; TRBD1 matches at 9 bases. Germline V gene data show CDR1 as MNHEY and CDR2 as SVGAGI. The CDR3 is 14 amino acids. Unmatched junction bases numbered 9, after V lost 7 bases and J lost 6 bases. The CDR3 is CASIPGGTGNGYTF. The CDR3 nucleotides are TGTGCCAGCATTCCAGGAGGGACAGGGAATGGCTACACCTTC.

CDR3 coding DNA: TGTGCCAGCAGGATACTGCAGAACACTGAAGCTTTCTTT. Residues: CASRILQNTEAFF. The V and J genes are TRBV27 and TRBJ1-1; D is unclear. The CDR3 extends over 13 amino acids. Germline V lookup: CDR1 MNHEY, CDR2 SMNVEV (reference sequence). V lost 6 bases to trimming and J lost 1 base, with 9 bases between them.

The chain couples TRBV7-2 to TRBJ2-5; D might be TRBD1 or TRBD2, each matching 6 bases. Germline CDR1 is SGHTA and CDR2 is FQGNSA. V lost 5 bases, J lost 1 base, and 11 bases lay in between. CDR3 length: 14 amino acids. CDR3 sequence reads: CASSPGGRQETQYF. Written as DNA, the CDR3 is TGTGCCAGCAGCCCCGGGGGCCGCCAAGAGACCCAGTACTTC.

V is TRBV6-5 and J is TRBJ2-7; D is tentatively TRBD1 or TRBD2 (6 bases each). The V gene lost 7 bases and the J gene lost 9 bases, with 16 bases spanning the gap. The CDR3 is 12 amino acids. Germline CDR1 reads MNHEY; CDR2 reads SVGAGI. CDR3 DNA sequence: TGTGCCAGCACTAACTCAGAGGGGGGGCAGTACTTC. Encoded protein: CASTNSEGGQYF.

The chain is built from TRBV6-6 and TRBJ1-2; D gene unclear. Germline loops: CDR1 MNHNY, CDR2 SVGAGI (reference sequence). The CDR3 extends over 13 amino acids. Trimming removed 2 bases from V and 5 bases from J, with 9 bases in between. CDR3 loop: CASSYQQEYGYTF. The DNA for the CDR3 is TGTGCCAGCAGTTACCAGCAGGAGTATGGCTACACCTTC.

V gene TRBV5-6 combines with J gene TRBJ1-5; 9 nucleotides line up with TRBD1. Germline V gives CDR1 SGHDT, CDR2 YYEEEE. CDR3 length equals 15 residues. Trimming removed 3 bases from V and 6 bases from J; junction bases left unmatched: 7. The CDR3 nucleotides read TGTGCCAGCAGCTCAATACAGGGGGCCAGTCAGCCCCAGCATTTT. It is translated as CASSSIQGASQPQHF. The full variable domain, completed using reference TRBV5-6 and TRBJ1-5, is DAGVTQSPTHLIKTRGQQVTLRCSPKSGHDTVSWYQQALGQGPQFIFQYYEEEERQRGNFPDRFSGHQFPNYSSELNVNALLLGDSALYLCASSSIQGASQPQHFGDGTRLSIL.

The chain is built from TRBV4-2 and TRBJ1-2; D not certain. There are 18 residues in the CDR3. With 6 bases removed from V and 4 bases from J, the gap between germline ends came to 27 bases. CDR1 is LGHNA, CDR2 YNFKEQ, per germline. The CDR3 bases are TGTGCCAGCAGACAAACCCCAATACGGACGGGAGAGATCTATGGCTACACCTTC. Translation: CASRQTPIRTGEIYGYTF.

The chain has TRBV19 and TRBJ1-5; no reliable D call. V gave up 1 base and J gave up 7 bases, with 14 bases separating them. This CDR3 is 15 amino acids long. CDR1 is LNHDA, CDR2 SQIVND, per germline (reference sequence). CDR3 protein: CASSIVSVVGQPQHF. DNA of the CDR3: TGTGCCAGTAGTATAGTAAGTGTGGTGGGACAGCCCCAGCATTTT.

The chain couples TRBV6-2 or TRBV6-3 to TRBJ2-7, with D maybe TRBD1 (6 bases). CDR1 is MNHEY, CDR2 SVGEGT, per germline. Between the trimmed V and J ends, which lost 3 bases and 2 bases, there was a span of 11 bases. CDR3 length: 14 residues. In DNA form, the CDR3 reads TGTGCCAGCAGTTATCCCGACAGGACCTACGAGCAGTACTTC. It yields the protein CASSYPDRTYEQYF.

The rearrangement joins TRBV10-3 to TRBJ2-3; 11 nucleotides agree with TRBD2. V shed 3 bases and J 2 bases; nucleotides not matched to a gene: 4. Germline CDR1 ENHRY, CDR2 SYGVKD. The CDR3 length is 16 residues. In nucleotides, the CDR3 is TGTGCCATCAGTGAAATAGCGGGGGGGTACACAGATACGCAGTATTTT. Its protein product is CAISEIAGGYTDTQYF.

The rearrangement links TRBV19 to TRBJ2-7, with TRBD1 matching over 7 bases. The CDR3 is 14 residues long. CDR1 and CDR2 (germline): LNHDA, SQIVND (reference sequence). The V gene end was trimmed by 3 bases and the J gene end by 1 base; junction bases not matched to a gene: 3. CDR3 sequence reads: CASSMAQGSYEQYF. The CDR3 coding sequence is TGTGCCAGTAGTATGGCACAGGGGTCCTACGAGCAGTACTTC.

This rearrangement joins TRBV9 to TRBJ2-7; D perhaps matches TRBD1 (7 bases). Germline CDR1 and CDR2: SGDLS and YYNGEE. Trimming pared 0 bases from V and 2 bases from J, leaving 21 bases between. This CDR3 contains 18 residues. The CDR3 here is CASSVGSMGGQLPYEQYF. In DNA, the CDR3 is TGTGCCAGCAGCGTAGGGTCGATGGGGGGACAGCTTCCCTACGAGCAGTACTTC.

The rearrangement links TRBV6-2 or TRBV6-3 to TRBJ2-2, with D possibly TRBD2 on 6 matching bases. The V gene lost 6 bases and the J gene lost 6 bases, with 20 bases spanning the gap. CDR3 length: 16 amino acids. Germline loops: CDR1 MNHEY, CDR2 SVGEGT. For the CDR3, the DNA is TGTGCCAGCAGCGGGCCGGAAGGGACTCACTCCGGGGAGCTGTTTTTT. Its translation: CASSGPEGTHSGELFF.

The CDR3: CASSPQGGRTEAFF. In DNA form, the CDR3 reads TGCGCCAGCAGCCCCCAGGGGGGGAGAACTGAAGCTTTCTTT. The rearrangement links TRBV5-1 to TRBJ1-1; 7 nucleotides align to TRBD1. The CDR3 is made up of 14 amino acids. Trimming at V came to 4 bases and at J to 5 bases, leaving 8 bases not matched to a gene. Per germline, CDR1 SGHRS and CDR2 YFSETQ.

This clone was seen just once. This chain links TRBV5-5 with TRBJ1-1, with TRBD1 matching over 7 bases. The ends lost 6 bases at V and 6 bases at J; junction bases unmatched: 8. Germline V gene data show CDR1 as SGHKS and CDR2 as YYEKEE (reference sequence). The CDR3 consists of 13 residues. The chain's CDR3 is CASNLEQGAEAFF. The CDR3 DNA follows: TGTGCCAGCAACCTGGAGCAGGGGGCTGAAGCTTTCTTT. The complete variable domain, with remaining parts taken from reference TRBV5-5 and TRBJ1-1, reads DAGVTQSPTHLIKTRGQQVTLRCSPISGHKSVSWYQQVLGQGPQFIFQYYEKEERGRGNFPDRFSARQFPNYSSELNVNALLLGDSALYLCASNLEQGAEAFFGQGTRLTVV.

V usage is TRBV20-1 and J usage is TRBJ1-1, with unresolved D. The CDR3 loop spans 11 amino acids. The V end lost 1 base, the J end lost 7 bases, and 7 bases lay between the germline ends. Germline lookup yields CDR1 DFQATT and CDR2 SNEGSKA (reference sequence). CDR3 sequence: CSARVDIEAFF. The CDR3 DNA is TGCAGTGCTAGAGTGGATATTGAAGCTTTCTTT.

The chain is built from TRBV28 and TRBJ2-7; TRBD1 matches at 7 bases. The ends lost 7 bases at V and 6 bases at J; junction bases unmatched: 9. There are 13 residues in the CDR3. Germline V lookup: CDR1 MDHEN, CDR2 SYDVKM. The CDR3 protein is CASKEGQRGEQYF. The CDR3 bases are TGTGCCAGCAAAGAGGGACAGCGAGGCGAGCAGTACTTC.

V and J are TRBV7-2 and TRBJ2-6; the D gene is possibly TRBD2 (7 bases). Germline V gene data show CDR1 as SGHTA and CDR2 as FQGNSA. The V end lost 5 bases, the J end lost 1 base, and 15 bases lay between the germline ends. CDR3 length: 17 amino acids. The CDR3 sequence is CASSPRGRGSGANVLTF. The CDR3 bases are TGTGCCAGCAGCCCCCGGGGGAGGGGGTCTGGGGCCAACGTCCTGACTTTC.

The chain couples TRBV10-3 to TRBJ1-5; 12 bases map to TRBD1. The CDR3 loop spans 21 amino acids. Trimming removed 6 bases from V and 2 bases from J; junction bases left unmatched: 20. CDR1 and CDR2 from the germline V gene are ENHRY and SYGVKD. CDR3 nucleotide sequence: TGTGCCATCAGGAACACCGGGACAGGGGGCCTCGTTTCTTATGGCAATCAGCCCCAGCATTTT. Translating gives CAIRNTGTGGLVSYGNQPQHF.

CDR3 sequence (DNA): TGTGCCAGCAGCTCCCTTGGGGGAACTAGCGGGGTCACAGATACGCAGTATTTT. Protein: CASSSLGGTSGVTDTQYF. The chain combines TRBV5-8 with TRBJ2-3; 10 bases align to TRBD2. The V gene end was trimmed by 3 bases and the J gene end by 2 bases; junction bases not matched to a gene: 12. From germline, CDR1 is SGHTS and CDR2 YDEGEE. This CDR3 contains 18 residues.

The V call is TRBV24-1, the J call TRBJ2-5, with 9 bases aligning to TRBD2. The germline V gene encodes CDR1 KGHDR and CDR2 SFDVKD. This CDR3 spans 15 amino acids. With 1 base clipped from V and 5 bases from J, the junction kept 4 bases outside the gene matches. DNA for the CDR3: TGTGCCACCAGTGATTTTAGCGGGGGACGGGAGACCCAGTACTTC. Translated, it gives CATSDFSGGRETQYF.

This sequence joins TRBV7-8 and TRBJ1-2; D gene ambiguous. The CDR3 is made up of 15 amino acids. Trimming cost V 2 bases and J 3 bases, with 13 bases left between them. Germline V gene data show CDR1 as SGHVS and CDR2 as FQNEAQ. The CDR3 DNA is TGTGCCAGCAGCTTATACGGAAAGGAGGACTATGGCTACACCTTC. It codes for CASSLYGKEDYGYTF.

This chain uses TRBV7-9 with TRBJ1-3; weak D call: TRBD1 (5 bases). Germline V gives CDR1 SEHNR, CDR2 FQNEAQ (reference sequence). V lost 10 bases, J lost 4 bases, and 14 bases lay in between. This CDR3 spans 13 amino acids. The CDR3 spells CATSSRVGNTIYF. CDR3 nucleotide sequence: TGTGCCACTTCCTCCAGGGTCGGAAACACCATATATTTT.

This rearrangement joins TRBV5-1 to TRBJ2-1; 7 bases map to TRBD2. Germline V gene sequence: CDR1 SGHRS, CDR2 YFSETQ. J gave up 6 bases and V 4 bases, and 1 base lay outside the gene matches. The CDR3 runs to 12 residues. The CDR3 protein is CASSRGVNEQFF. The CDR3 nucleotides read TGCGCCAGCAGCCGGGGGGTCAATGAGCAGTTCTTC.

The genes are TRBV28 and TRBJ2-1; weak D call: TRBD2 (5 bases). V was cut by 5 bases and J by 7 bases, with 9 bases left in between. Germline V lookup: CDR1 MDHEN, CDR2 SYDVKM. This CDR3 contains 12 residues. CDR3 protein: CASSIRRNEQFF. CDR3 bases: TGTGCCAGCAGTATACGGAGGAATGAGCAGTTCTTC. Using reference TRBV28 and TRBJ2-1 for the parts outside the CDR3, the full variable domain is DVKVTQSSRYLVKRTGEKVFLECVQDMDHENMFWYRQDPGLGLRLIYFSYDVKMKEKGDIPEGYSVSREKKERFSLILESASTNQTSMYLCASSIRRNEQFFGPGTRLTVL.